The clone carrying this T cell receptor beta chain was detected only once. As yet, its antigen is unknown. The CDR3 consists of 14 residues. Per germline, CDR1 MDHEN and CDR2 SYDVKM. Trimming cost V 8 bases and J 6 bases, with 20 bases left between them. In the original processing: Sequence data from immunoSEQ were junction-only and lacked quality scores; consequently, filtering differed. The table came from immunoSEQ multiplex PCR; TCRdb's copy has only in-frame clones and leaves some out. D and trimming were read from the DNA, whereas the V and J calls and clone size are those reported in that table. The table has about 710,000 clones, just under 75% seen once; the top ten hold approximately 2%. This sample is drawn from a study of shared clonotypes between healthy human individuals. Regarding the study as a whole: It was the non-shared clonotypes that had lower generation probabilities than clonotypes shared by all four donors.

Specimen: memory CD4+ T cells sorted from blood. The subset here: CD45RA-negative fraction. The chain links TRBV28 to TRBJ2-7; D possibly corresponds to TRBD2 (6 bases). The TCR originated in a woman in her thirties in good health. The CDR3 nucleotides are TGTGCCAGCGGCGGGACCCTCGGAGGCGGCGAGCAGTACTTC. It yields the protein CASGGTLGGGEQYF.